The rows below give T cell receptor beta chains drawn from one sample of a study of blood T cell repertoires in COVID-19. This table comes from immunoSEQ multiplex PCR, and its TCRdb copy is limited to in-frame clones, with some not included. The sample lists under 250,000 clones, roughly four fifths seen once, with over 3.5% in the top ten. The specimen was peripheral blood. The receptor set was obtained from an older woman with acute or convalescent COVID-19. The CDR3 runs from the conserved cysteine through the conserved F or W. A D gene is named only where the DNA matches it firmly. A row's size may be missing; if present it is once, few, many or a size class.

CDR3 protein: CASSGTSTYNSPLHF
CDR3 DNA: TGCGCCAGCAGTGGGACATCGACCTATAATTCACCCCTCCACTTT
J gene: TRBJ1-6
clone size: -
V gene: TRBV10-2
D gene: -

CDR3 protein: CASSPSDRGKDTGELFF
CDR3 DNA: TGTGCCAGCAGCCCGTCGGACAGGGGAAAGGATACCGGGGAGCTGTTTTTT
J gene: TRBJ2-2
clone size: -
V gene: TRBV4-2
D gene: TRBD1

CDR3 protein: CASSQSETGYGYTF
CDR3 DNA: TGTGCCAGCAGCCAGTCAGAAACGGGCTATGGCTACACCTTC
J gene: TRBJ1-2
clone size: -
V gene: TRBV3-1/TRBV3-2
D gene: -

CDR3 protein: CASSLVPTGGGYTF
CDR3 DNA: TGTGCCAGCAGCTTGGTTCCGACAGGGGGTGGCTACACCTTC
J gene: TRBJ1-2
clone size: few
V gene: TRBV5-8
D gene: TRBD1

CDR3 protein: CASSYSDNSPLHF
CDR3 DNA: TGTGCCAGCAGTTACTCCGATAATTCACCCCTCCACTTT
J gene: TRBJ1-6
clone size: -
V gene: TRBV6-6
D gene: -

CDR3 protein: CASSQDTIKQGWRNTEAFF
CDR3 DNA: TGCGCCAGCAGCCAAGATACAATCAAACAGGGGTGGCGGAACACTGAAGCTTTCTTT
J gene: TRBJ1-1
clone size: -
V gene: TRBV4-1
D gene: TRBD1

CDR3 protein: CASSLVVHLAKNIQYF
CDR3 DNA: TGTGCCAGCAGCTTAGTGGTACATCTAGCCAAAAACATTCAGTACTTC
J gene: TRBJ2-4
clone size: -
V gene: TRBV7-2
D gene: -

CDR3 protein: CASSRDRYEKLFF
CDR3 DNA: TGTGCCAGCTCCCGGGATAGGTATGAAAAACTGTTTTTT
J gene: TRBJ1-4
clone size: -
V gene: TRBV2
D gene: -

CDR3 protein: CASSLNSYQPQHF
CDR3 DNA: TGTGCCAGCAGCTTAAATTCCTATCAGCCCCAGCATTTT
J gene: TRBJ1-5
clone size: -
V gene: TRBV7-2
D gene: -

CDR3 protein: CASSSRDRANNEQFF
CDR3 DNA: TGTGCCAGCAGCTCCCGGGACAGGGCCAACAATGAGCAGTTCTTC
J gene: TRBJ2-1
clone size: -
V gene: TRBV7-8
D gene: TRBD1

CDR3 protein: CASSPPGQGEKLFF
CDR3 DNA: TGTGCCAGTAGTCCTCCGGGACAGGGAGAAAAACTGTTTTTT
J gene: TRBJ1-4
clone size: -
V gene: TRBV19
D gene: TRBD1

CDR3 protein: CASSSIEDTQYF
CDR3 DNA: TGTGCCAGCAGCTCCATAGAAGATACGCAGTATTTT
J gene: TRBJ2-3
clone size: -
V gene: TRBV5-6
D gene: -

CDR3 protein: CAISETGGGTEAFF
CDR3 DNA: TGTGCCATCAGTGAGACGGGAGGAGGCACTGAAGCTTTCTTT
J gene: TRBJ1-1
clone size: -
V gene: TRBV10-3
D gene: -

CDR3 protein: CASSLDWANTEAFF
CDR3 DNA: TGCGCCAGCAGCTTGGATTGGGCGAACACTGAAGCTTTCTTT
J gene: TRBJ1-1
clone size: -
V gene: TRBV5-1
D gene: -

CDR3 protein: CATNKGPNTEAFF
CDR3 DNA: TGTGCCACCAACAAGGGGCCGAACACTGAAGCTTTCTTT
J gene: TRBJ1-1
clone size: -
V gene: TRBV24-1
D gene: -

CDR3 protein: CASSVGTPARGHYGYTF
CDR3 DNA: TGTGCCAGCAGCGTAGGTACCCCGGCCAGGGGCCACTATGGCTACACCTTC
J gene: TRBJ1-2
clone size: -
V gene: TRBV9
D gene: -